Sequencing of this T cell receptor beta chain was carried out in a study of T cells in Graves' hyperthyroidism and ophthalmopathy. Study results and caveats: Model predictions of ophthalmopathy came a median 6.5 months before onset. The majority of expanded thyroid clonotypes above 0.001 also appeared in blood.

Exclusions: uncontrolled infection, other autoimmune disease, pregnancy, lactation. Diagnoses were established using clinical symptoms, serum thyroxine and TRAb, thyroid ultrasound and orbital computed tomography. The CDR3 runs to 14 residues. The germline CDR1 and CDR2 sequences are MNHEY and SVGAGI. The V and J ends lost 8 bases and 10 bases, in that order; junction bases with no gene match: 9. What was amplified from RNA transcripts were TCR beta CDR3 regions. When the TCR CDR3 underwent first-round RT-PCR, the HTBI primer set was used. TCRdb re-called the multiplex PCR reads through MiXCR, storing one row per CDR3 protein. The sample has about 660,000 distinct CDR3 sequences, roughly 45% seen once. This clonotype came up many times. What it binds is not known.

Sequencing was done on a sample of peripheral blood or thyroid tissue (not recorded which). V usage is TRBV6-5 and J usage is TRBJ1-6; 9 bases are shared with TRBD1. This receptor was identified in an adult man with Graves' disease, either hyperthyroidism or ophthalmopathy (not recorded which). This chain's CDR3 is CASALTGGRSPLHF. CDR3 DNA sequence: TGTGCCAGCGCCCTAACAGGGGGCCGCTCACCCCTCCACTTT.